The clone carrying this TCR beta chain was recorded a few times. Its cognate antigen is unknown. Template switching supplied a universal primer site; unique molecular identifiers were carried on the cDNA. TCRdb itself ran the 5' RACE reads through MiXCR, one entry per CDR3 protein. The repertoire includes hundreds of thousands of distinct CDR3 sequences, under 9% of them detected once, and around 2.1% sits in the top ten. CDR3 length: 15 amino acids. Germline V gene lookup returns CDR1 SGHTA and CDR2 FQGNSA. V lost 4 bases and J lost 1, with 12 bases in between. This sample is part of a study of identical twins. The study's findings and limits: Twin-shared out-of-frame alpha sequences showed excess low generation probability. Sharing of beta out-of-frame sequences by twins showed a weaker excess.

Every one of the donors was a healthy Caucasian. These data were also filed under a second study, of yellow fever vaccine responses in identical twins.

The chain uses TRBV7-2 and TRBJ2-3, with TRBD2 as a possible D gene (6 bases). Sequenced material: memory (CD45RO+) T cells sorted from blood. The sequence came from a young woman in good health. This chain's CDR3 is CASSYRGTRTDTQYF. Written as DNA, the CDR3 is TGTGCCAGCAGCTATAGAGGGACTCGCACAGATACGCAGTATTTT.